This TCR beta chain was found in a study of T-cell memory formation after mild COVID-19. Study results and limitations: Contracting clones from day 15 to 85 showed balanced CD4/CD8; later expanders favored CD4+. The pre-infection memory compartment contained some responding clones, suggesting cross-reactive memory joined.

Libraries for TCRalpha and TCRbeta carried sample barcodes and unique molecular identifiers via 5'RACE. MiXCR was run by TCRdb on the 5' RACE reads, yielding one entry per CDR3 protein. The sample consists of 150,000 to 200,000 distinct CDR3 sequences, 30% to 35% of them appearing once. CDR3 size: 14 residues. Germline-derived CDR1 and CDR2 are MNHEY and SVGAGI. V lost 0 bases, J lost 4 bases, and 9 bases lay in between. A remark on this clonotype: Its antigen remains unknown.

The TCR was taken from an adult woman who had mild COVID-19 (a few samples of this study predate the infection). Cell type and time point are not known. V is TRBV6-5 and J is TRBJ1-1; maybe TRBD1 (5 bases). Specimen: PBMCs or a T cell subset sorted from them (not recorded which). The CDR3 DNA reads TGTGCCAGCAGTTACTCGGGGGAGTTCACTGAAGCTTTCTTT. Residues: CASSYSGEFTEAFF.